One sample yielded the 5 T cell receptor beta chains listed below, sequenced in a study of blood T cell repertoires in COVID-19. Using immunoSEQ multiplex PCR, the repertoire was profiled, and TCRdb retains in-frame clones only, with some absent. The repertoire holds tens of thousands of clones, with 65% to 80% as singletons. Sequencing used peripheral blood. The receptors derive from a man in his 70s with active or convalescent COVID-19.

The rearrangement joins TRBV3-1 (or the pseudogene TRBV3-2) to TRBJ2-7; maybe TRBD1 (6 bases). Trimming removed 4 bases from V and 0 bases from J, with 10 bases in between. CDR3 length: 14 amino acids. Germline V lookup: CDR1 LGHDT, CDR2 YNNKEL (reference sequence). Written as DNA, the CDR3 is TGTGCCAGCAGCCGGGACACCTACTCCTACGAGCAGTACTTC. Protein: CASSRDTYSYEQYF.

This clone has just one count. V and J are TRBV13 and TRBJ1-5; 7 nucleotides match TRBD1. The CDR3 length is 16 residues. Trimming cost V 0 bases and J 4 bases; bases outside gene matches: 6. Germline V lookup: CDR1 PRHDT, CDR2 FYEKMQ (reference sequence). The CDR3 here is CASSLGAAGGNQPQHF. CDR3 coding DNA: TGTGCCAGCAGCTTAGGCGCGGCAGGGGGGAATCAGCCCCAGCATTTT.

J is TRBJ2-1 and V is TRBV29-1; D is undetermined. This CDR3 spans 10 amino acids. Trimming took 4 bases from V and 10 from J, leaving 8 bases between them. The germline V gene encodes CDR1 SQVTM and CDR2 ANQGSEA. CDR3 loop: CSVVESEQFF. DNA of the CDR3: TGCAGCGTTGTTGAGTCGGAGCAGTTCTTC.

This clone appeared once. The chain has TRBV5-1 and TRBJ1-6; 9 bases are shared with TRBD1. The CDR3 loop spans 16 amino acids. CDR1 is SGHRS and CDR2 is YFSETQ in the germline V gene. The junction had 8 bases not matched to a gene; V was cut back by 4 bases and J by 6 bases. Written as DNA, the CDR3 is TGCGCCAGCAGCCCCTTCCAGGGACAGGGTAATTCACCCCTCCACTTT. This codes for CASSPFQGQGNSPLHF. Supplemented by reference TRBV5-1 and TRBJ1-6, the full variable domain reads KAGVTQTPRYLIKTRGQQVTLSCSPISGHRSVSWYQQTPGQGLQFLFEYFSETQRNKGNFPGRFSGRQFSNSRSEMNVSTLELGDSALYLCASSPFQGQGNSPLHFGNGTRLTVT.

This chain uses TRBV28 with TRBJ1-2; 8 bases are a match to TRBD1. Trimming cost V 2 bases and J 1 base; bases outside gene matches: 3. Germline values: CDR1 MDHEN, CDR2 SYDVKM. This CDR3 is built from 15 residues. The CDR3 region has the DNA TGTGCCAGCAGTTTACTGGACAGGGTTAACTATGGCTACACCTTC. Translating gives CASSLLDRVNYGYTF.